One and the same sample provided the 15 T cell receptor beta chains below, sequenced in a study of cytomegalovirus exposure and HLA in healthy donors. A multiplex PCR was run with 60 Vbeta primers and 13 Jbeta primers. Profiled with immunoSEQ multiplex PCR; TCRdb holds only in-frame clones, not every one. Of about 190,000 clones in the sample, around 73% were seen once. The specimen sequenced was PBMCs. The receptor set was obtained from a woman younger than 45 in good health and CMV-seropositive.

The genes are TRBV7-3 and TRBJ1-1; D unresolved. Trimming stripped 5 bases from V and 6 bases from J, with 16 bases between. Germline CDR1 and CDR2: SGHTA and FQGTGA. This CDR3 is built from 14 residues. This CDR3 is CASSPGIQTPEAFF. In DNA, the CDR3 is TGTGCCAGCAGCCCGGGAATCCAGACCCCTGAAGCTTTCTTT.

This chain uses TRBV7-9 with TRBJ2-5, with D maybe TRBD1 (5 bases). Germline V gene sequence: CDR1 SEHNR, CDR2 FQNEAQ (reference sequence). Trimming took 1 base from V and 2 from J, leaving 8 bases between them. This CDR3 region has 14 residues. The CDR3 region is CASSLGQFQETQYF. The CDR3 DNA is TGTGCCAGCAGCTTAGGACAGTTTCAAGAGACCCAGTACTTC.

The chain is built from TRBV11-2 and TRBJ1-1; D unclear. V was trimmed by 1 base and J by 11 bases, leaving 11 bases between them. This CDR3 contains 12 residues. The V gene's germline CDR1 is SGHAT and CDR2 FQNNGV. The CDR3 is CASSLAGNEAFF. The CDR3 DNA reads TGTGCCAGCAGCTTAGCCGGGAACGAGGCTTTCTTT.

This chain connects TRBV11-1 to TRBJ2-3; TRBD1 agrees at 8 bases. Germline CDR1 is SGHAT and CDR2 is FQDESV (reference sequence). This CDR3 comprises 14 residues. With 3 bases clipped from V and 4 bases from J, the junction kept 3 bases outside the gene matches. Here the CDR3 reads CASSLGQVADTQYF. CDR3 bases: TGTGCCAGCAGCTTGGGACAGGTCGCAGATACGCAGTATTTT.

The table lists this clone with a count of one. This chain links TRBV18 with TRBJ2-7, with 12 bases fitting TRBD1. CDR3 length equals 15 residues. V was clipped by 4 bases and J by 3 bases; unmatched bases: 4. Germline assignment: CDR1 KGHSH and CDR2 LQKENI. The CDR3 DNA sequence: TGTGCCAGCTCACTGGGACAGGGGGCGTACTACGAGCAGTACTTC. Its translation is CASSLGQGAYYEQYF. Supplemented by reference TRBV18 and TRBJ2-7, the full variable domain reads NAGVMQNPRHLVRRRGQEARLRCSPMKGHSHVYWYRQLPEEGLKFMVYLQKENIIDESGMPKERFSAEFPKEGPSILRIQQVVRGDSAAYFCASSLGQGAYYEQYFGPGTRLTVT.

This clone was detected once. The rearrangement joins TRBV25-1 to TRBJ2-7; no clear D gene. Per the germline V gene, CDR1 is MGHDK and CDR2 is SYGVNS. Trimming shortened V by 3 bases and J by 4 bases, and 10 bases separated the two germline ends. The CDR3 length is 13 residues. CDR3 coding DNA: TGTGCCAGCAGTGAGAGTCCCTGGTACGAGCAGTACTTC. It yields the protein CASSESPWYEQYF.

In its sample, this clone was seen a few times. The genes are TRBV18 and TRBJ1-3; D not resolved. V lost 6 bases and J lost 7, with 16 bases in between. The CDR3 totals 14 residues. Germline-derived CDR1 and CDR2 are KGHSH and LQKENI. The CDR3 bases are TGTGCCAGCTCCGGGTCCGATGCTCCTAACACCATATATTTT. It codes for CASSGSDAPNTIYF.

This chain joins TRBV29-1 and TRBJ2-1; D might be TRBD2 (7 bases). V dropped 1 base and J dropped 9 bases, with 22 bases sitting between them. Germline values: CDR1 SQVTM, CDR2 ANQGSEA. The CDR3 is 16 residues long. In DNA form, the CDR3 reads TGCAGCGTTGAAGGTGGGGGGGCGGAGCGGGAAGGTGAGCAGTTCTTC. It translates to CSVEGGGAEREGEQFF.

V and J are TRBV25-1 and TRBJ2-1; 9 bases map to TRBD2. Trimming took 2 bases from V and 5 from J; bases not matched to a gene: 10. CDR3 length: 17 amino acids. CDR1 and CDR2 from the germline V gene are MGHDK and SYGVNS. CDR3 sequence reads: CASSERRVAGAHNEQFF. The DNA for the CDR3 is TGTGCCAGCAGTGAAAGGCGGGTAGCGGGGGCCCACAATGAGCAGTTCTTC.

The V gene is TRBV9, the J gene TRBJ2-5, with 9 bases aligning to TRBD1. V lost 1 base and J lost 4; bases outside the gene matches: 8. The CDR3 has 16 residues. The germline CDR1 and CDR2 sequences are SGDLS and YYNGEE. CDR3 in amino acids: CASSVFPQGAGETQYF. The DNA of the CDR3 is TGTGCCAGCAGCGTATTCCCACAGGGGGCAGGAGAGACCCAGTACTTC.

The rearrangement joins TRBV14 to TRBJ2-5, with 8 bases fitting TRBD1. From germline, CDR1 is SGHDN and CDR2 FVKESK. This CDR3 has 15 residues. V shed 3 bases and J 2 bases; nucleotides not matched to a gene: 5. CDR3 nucleotide sequence: TGTGCCAGCAGCCACCGACAGGGGCCGCAAGAGACCCAGTACTTC. It is translated as CASSHRQGPQETQYF.

The chain has TRBV7-2 and TRBJ1-1, with D possibly TRBD1 on 6 matching bases. Germline V CDR1 and CDR2: SGHTA, FQGNSA. Trimming pared 3 bases from V and 6 bases from J, leaving 20 bases between. The CDR3 contains 16 residues. CDR3: CASSLLTGFTSPEAFF. Here the CDR3 DNA reads TGTGCCAGCAGCTTGCTGACAGGCTTCACTTCACCTGAAGCTTTCTTT.

This clone was seen a handful of times. CDR3 nucleotides: TGTGCCAGCAGCTTAAACAGGGCTGTCTCAAGTGAAGCTTTCTTT. Translated, it gives CASSLNRAVSSEAFF. This chain uses TRBV7-3 with TRBJ1-1, with a weak D call TRBD1 (6 bases). V dropped 1 base and J dropped 7 bases, with 16 bases sitting between them. This CDR3 spans 15 amino acids. Germline V gives CDR1 SGHTA, CDR2 FQGTGA.

This clone was recorded once. The CDR3 DNA reads TGTGCCAGCAGTTTGGGACAGGGGTACAACTCACCCCTCCACTTT. Its protein product is CASSLGQGYNSPLHF. The chain employs TRBV27 and TRBJ1-6; 10 bases are a match to TRBD1. The J segment lost 10 bases and the V segment lost 3 bases, leaving 6 bases of the junction unmatched. From germline, CDR1 is MNHEY and CDR2 SMNVEV (reference sequence). There are 15 residues in the CDR3.

The genes are TRBV4-2 and TRBJ2-5; weak D call: TRBD1 (7 bases). V gave up 0 bases and J gave up 5 bases, with 28 bases separating them. Germline V lookup: CDR1 LGHNA, CDR2 YNFKEQ. The CDR3 is made up of 20 amino acids. CDR3 in amino acids: CASSQDKMTGGQREFETQYF. The CDR3 nucleotides are TGTGCCAGCAGCCAAGATAAAATGACCGGGGGACAGCGCGAATTCGAGACCCAGTACTTC.